The present T cell receptor (beta chain) was sequenced within a study of OX40 agonist ivuxolimab in advanced cancers. With regard to the full study: Ivuxolimab, which targeted the costimulatory receptor OX40 (CD134), was an agonistic, fully human IgG2 monoclonal antibody. Intravenous ivuxolimab was administered to patients every 2 weeks at six dose levels: 0.01, 0.1, 0.3, 1.5, 3 and 10 mg/kg. Among the roughly 52 dose-escalation patients, approximately 20 had hepatocellular carcinoma, 15 or so melanoma, 9 renal cell carcinoma and 9 head and neck cancer. The dose-escalation cohort was 82.7% male with a mean age of about 58 years, ranging from roughly 20 to 80. Prior anti-PD-1, anti-PD-L1 or anti-CTLA-4 therapy was permitted, and less than 45% of dose-escalation patients had received checkpoint inhibitors. Partial responses occurred in three dose-escalation patients: two with cutaneous melanoma and one with hepatocellular carcinoma. Peripheral TCRbeta sequencing was intended to test whether TCR sequence diversity was altered and clonal T-cell expansion was caused by ivuxolimab. The monotherapy dose-escalation portion (N ≈ 52 patients) of the phase I ivuxolimab trial is reported in the paper. Study-wide conclusions, independent of this receptor: In partial responders in the 0.1-3.0 mg/kg groups, normalized peripheral clonal expansion was found to be among the lowest, especially among CD8+ T cells. After ivuxolimab, expanded clones were on average more numerous among CD8+ T cells than among CD4+ T cells. At doses of 0.1 to 3.0 mg/kg, clonal expansion of both CD4+ and CD8+ T cells in blood was seen between baseline and week 6. Low levels of normalized T-cell clonal expansion were also shown by some nonresponding patients. The antigen specificity of the peripheral T cells that underwent clonal expansion was not determined.

Genomic DNA was isolated from the sorted cells so that the TCRbeta CDR3 region could be sequenced. The immunoSEQ Assay was used to sequence the TCRbeta CDR3 regions. Sourced from immuneACCESS, this table was stored by TCRdb with only in-frame sequences that have V and J called. A share of the clones is absent; for the studies checked, an unresolved V gene accounts for under half, and the remainder has no known explanation. Within this sample are around 50,000 clones, with approximately 91% of them counted one time only. Of the sample, roughly an eighth falls within the top ten clones. Worth noting for this clone: The antigen this receptor binds is unknown. Per-nucleotide qualities are absent, and no much larger clonotype sits a single base away.

The germline V gene supplies CDR1 KGHSH and CDR2 LQKENI. Reading from cysteine to phenylalanine, the CDR3 counts 16 amino acids. CDR3 DNA is the only sequence kept; it has 48 bases, read in frame from the first base. V and J are truncated by 1 base and 2 bases respectively, leaving an intervening sequence of 15 bases. The trial excluded patients who had a history of autoimmune disease or who were on systemic immunosuppression. Peripheral blood for TCR sequencing was collected from all dose cohorts at baseline, on cycle 4 day 1, and on cycle 7 day 1. Samples were obtained from an open-label, multicenter, first-in-human phase I dose-escalation trial of ivuxolimab. Adults with locally advanced or metastatic head and neck squamous cell, hepatocellular, melanoma or renal cell carcinoma were enrolled in the trial. Before TCR sequencing, CD4+ T cells and CD8+ T cells from peripheral blood were sorted into separate populations.

The origin of this receptor is an adult with an advanced solid tumor such as melanoma, head and neck, liver or kidney cancer. Sequencing was performed on CD4+ or CD8+ T cells sorted from blood, taken in a trial of the OX40 agonist ivuxolimab. Recombination linked TRBV18 to TRBJ2-7, with the D call perhaps TRBD1 or TRBD2, each one matching 5 bases. The CDR3 loop reads CASSPRGSVSAYEQYF. The nucleotide sequence is TGTGCCAGCTCACCACGGGGGAGCGTAAGTGCCTACGAGCAGTACTTC. With the rest looked up from the reference TRBV18 and TRBJ2-7 genes rather than sequenced, the full variable domain is NAGVMQNPRHLVRRRGQEARLRCSPMKGHSHVYWYRQLPEEGLKFMVYLQKENIIDESGMPKERFSAEFPKEGPSILRIQQVVRGDSAAYFCASSPRGSVSAYEQYFGPGTRLTVT.